What follows are 8 T cell receptor beta chains derived from one specimen sequenced in a study of shared clonotypes between healthy human individuals. The data were produced by immunoSEQ multiplex PCR, yet TCRdb's version contains in-frame clones alone and is incomplete. The sample holds approximately 940,000 clones, more than 75% seen once. The sequenced material came from memory CD4+ T cells sorted from blood. Subset given: CD45RA-negative fraction. The receptors were gathered from a man aged 18 to 29 in good health.

With regard to this clone: Other DNA sequences in the same sample also yield this CDR3. The chain employs TRBV6-1 and TRBJ2-7; D possibly corresponds to TRBD2 (6 bases). Germline V gene lookup returns CDR1 MNHNS and CDR2 SASEGT. This CDR3 is built from 15 residues. Deletions cut 6 bases from V and 0 bases from J, with 15 bases between. The CDR3 DNA sequence: TGTGCCAGCAGCGAAAATCCCGGGAGCTCCTACGAGCAGTACTTC. Protein sequence: CASSENPGSSYEQYF.

This chain joins TRBV5-1 and TRBJ1-2; maybe TRBD1 (6 bases). Per germline, CDR1 SGHRS and CDR2 YFSETQ. The CDR3 extends over 12 amino acids. V was shortened by 3 bases and J by 5 bases, with 8 bases between the two germline ends. The CDR3 protein is CASSSGVYGYTF. The DNA of the CDR3 is TGCGCCAGCAGCTCAGGGGTTTATGGCTACACCTTC.

With respect to this clone: This specimen includes other DNA sequences encoding the same CDR3. The chain links TRBV10-3 to TRBJ2-7, with D perhaps matching TRBD2 (6 bases). Germline CDR1 and CDR2: ENHRY and SYGVKD. The V end lost 4 bases, the J end lost 1 base, and 11 bases lay between the germline ends. This CDR3 is 14 amino acids long. For the CDR3, the DNA is TGTGCCATCAGTGGGACTACCTCGTCCTACGAGCAGTACTTC. Its protein is CAISGTTSSYEQYF.

In its sample, this clone was seen a few times. The rearrangement links TRBV7-3 to TRBJ1-6; the D is unclear. From germline, CDR1 is SGHTA and CDR2 FQGTGA. V was trimmed by 5 bases and J by 5 bases, leaving 13 bases between them. CDR3 length equals 15 residues. The CDR3 is CASSLSRGNNSPLHF. In DNA form, the CDR3 reads TGTGCCAGCAGCCTTTCCCGGGGAAATAATTCACCCCTCCACTTT.

The chain is built from TRBV19 and TRBJ2-5; 10 bases line up with TRBD2. CDR3 length equals 15 residues. Germline V gene sequence: CDR1 LNHDA, CDR2 SQIVND (reference sequence). The junction had 6 bases not matched to a gene; V was cut back by 6 bases and J by 2 bases. Written as DNA, the CDR3 is TGTGCCAGTAGCCGAACTAGCGGGAAACAAGAGACCCAGTACTTC. Translating it yields CASSRTSGKQETQYF.

This clone appeared a few times. A junction end diverges from the germline sequence, so it may reflect a read error. This chain uses TRBV25-1 with TRBJ2-4; possible D gene TRBD2, 5 bases. Germline CDR1 MGHDK, CDR2 SYGVNS. The CDR3 has 14 amino acids. CDR3 DNA: TGTGCCAGCAGTGAATATGCCCGGGGTGCACGCCTTAACTTC. This encodes CASSEYARGARLNF.

This clone appeared a few times. This chain uses TRBV6-5 with TRBJ1-5, with D perhaps matching TRBD1 (5 bases). The V and J ends lost 6 bases and 3 bases respectively, with 12 bases between them. The length of the CDR3 is 14 residues. Germline V CDR1 and CDR2: MNHEY, SVGAGI. CDR3: CASSSTGHNQPQHF. The CDR3 bases are TGTGCCAGCAGCTCCACAGGTCACAATCAGCCCCAGCATTTT.

This clone was recorded a few times. This may come from a read error, since a much larger clone is one base off. This sequence joins TRBV7-9 and TRBJ1-6; TRBD1 might be the D (6 bases). Germline lookup yields CDR1 SEHNR and CDR2 FQNEAQ (reference sequence). Trimming took 5 bases from V and 7 from J, leaving 9 bases between them. CDR3 length: 13 amino acids. This CDR3 is CASSTGQNSPLHF. CDR3 coding DNA: TGTGCCAGCAGCACCGGACAGAATTCACCCCTCCACTTT.